Below are 32 T cell receptor beta chains sequenced from a single sample in a study of cytomegalovirus exposure and HLA in healthy donors. PCR primers comprised 60 Vbeta and 13 Jbeta primers. Repertoires were generated with immunoSEQ multiplex PCR, while TCRdb's copy carries only in-frame clones and drops some. The sample shows 40,000 or so clones, around 69% of them seen only once. Sequencing input: PBMCs. Every receptor here comes from a woman in her 30s in good health and CMV-seropositive.

V gene TRBV9 combines with J gene TRBJ2-5; 14 bases are shared with TRBD2. The CDR3 is made up of 17 amino acids. Germline V gene data show CDR1 as SGDLS and CDR2 as YYNGEE. Trimming at V came to 3 bases and at J to 5 bases, leaving 9 bases not matched to a gene. CDR3 loop: CASSAGTSGGRHETQYF. CDR3 coding DNA: TGTGCCAGCAGCGCCGGGACTAGCGGGGGCAGGCACGAGACCCAGTACTTC.

The rearrangement joins TRBV7-2 to TRBJ2-1, with D tentatively TRBD1 (5 bases). V was clipped by 4 bases and J by 3 bases, with 13 bases between them. This CDR3 comprises 15 residues. Germline CDR1 and CDR2: SGHTA and FQGNSA. The CDR3 loop reads CASSWGSPSYNEQFF. The CDR3, as DNA: TGTGCCAGCAGCTGGGGCTCGCCAAGCTACAATGAGCAGTTCTTC.

The J gene is TRBJ2-5, the V gene TRBV2, with D hard to call. The last part of the DNA fits TRBJ2-7 better; the J call may be wrong. Germline V gene lookup returns CDR1 SNHLY and CDR2 FYNNEI. The CDR3 spans 12 residues. The CDR3 sequence: CASSEWGYEQYF. As DNA, the CDR3 is TGTGCCAGCAGTGAATGGGGCTACGAGCAGTACTTC.

The gene calls are TRBV5-4 and TRBJ2-2; 10 bases map to TRBD2. The CDR3 is made up of 20 amino acids. Germline V CDR1 and CDR2: SGHNT, YYREEE (reference sequence). V shed 4 bases and J 3 bases; nucleotides not matched to a gene: 18. The CDR3: CASSPRVGKREGLDTGELFF. CDR3 bases: TGTGCCAGCAGCCCCCGGGTAGGGAAGCGGGAGGGCCTTGACACCGGGGAGCTGTTTTTT.

The J gene is TRBJ1-1, the V gene TRBV11-2; TRBD1 aligns across 10 bases. Looked up from germline, CDR1 is SGHAT and CDR2 is FQNNGV. Trimming cost V 5 bases and J 5 bases; bases outside gene matches: 5. CDR3 length: 14 residues. CDR3 bases: TGTGCCAGCAGCGCGGACAGGGGGTCTACTGAAGCTTTCTTT. Amino acid sequence: CASSADRGSTEAFF.

The count of this clone is one. The chain recombines TRBV11-2 with TRBJ2-1, with unresolved D. Germline CDR1 and CDR2: SGHAT and FQNNGV. The CDR3 is 14 amino acids. V dropped 5 bases and J dropped 8 bases, with 16 bases sitting between them. The CDR3 nucleotides read TGTGCCAGCAGCCTAAATCTCCGAGTCCATGAGCAGTTCTTC. Residues: CASSLNLRVHEQFF.

The V and J genes are TRBV19 and TRBJ1-1; D is uncertain. The length of the CDR3 is 16 residues. Germline V CDR1 and CDR2: LNHDA, SQIVND (reference sequence). Deletions cut 5 bases from V and 8 bases from J, with 24 bases between. Here the CDR3 reads CASSPLGGSARREAFF. As DNA, the CDR3 is TGTGCCAGTAGTCCCCTCGGTGGTTCAGCCCGCAGGGAAGCTTTCTTT.

This clone was observed a few times. V is TRBV11-2 and J is TRBJ2-2, with 11 positions matching TRBD2. Per germline, CDR1 SGHAT and CDR2 FQNNGV. The V gene end was trimmed by 5 bases and the J gene end by 2 bases; junction bases not matched to a gene: 4. The CDR3 spans 16 residues. The CDR3 region is CASSPRLAGNTGELFF. In DNA, the CDR3 is TGTGCCAGCAGCCCTCGACTAGCGGGAAACACCGGGGAGCTGTTTTTT.

To note about this clone: One end of the junction varies from germline; a read error may be responsible. The CDR3 DNA follows: TGTGCTAGCAGCTGCCGGGACAGGGGGCTTCGGGACACTGAAGCTTTCTTT. This gives the protein CASSCRDRGLRDTEAFF. This chain links TRBV7-7 with TRBJ1-1, with 12 positions matching TRBD1. Germline values: CDR1 SSHAT, CDR2 FNYEAQ (reference sequence). The CDR3 length is 17 residues.

V gene TRBV6-1 combines with J gene TRBJ1-5; D is unclear. V was pared by 1 base and J by 0 bases, with 16 bases between. The CDR3 extends over 18 amino acids. CDR1 is MNHNS, CDR2 SASEGT, per germline. The CDR3: CASSEEALPTFSNQPQHF. As DNA, the CDR3 is TGTGCCAGCAGTGAAGAAGCACTACCTACCTTTAGCAATCAGCCCCAGCATTTT.

The chain combines TRBV6-5 with TRBJ1-5; D unclear. Between the trimmed V and J ends, which lost 0 bases and 0 bases, there was a span of 3 bases. The CDR3 spans 14 residues. Per the germline V gene, CDR1 is MNHEY and CDR2 is SVGAGI. For the CDR3, the DNA is TGTGCCAGCAGTTACTCCCGTAGCAATCAGCCCCAGCATTTT. Protein product: CASSYSRSNQPQHF.

V gene TRBV7-2 combines with J gene TRBJ2-1; D is unclear. There are 14 residues in the CDR3. Germline CDR1 SGHTA, CDR2 FQGNSA. V was shortened by 0 bases and J by 5 bases, with 8 bases between the two germline ends. CDR3 nucleotide sequence: TGTGCCAGCAGCTTAGCTGGGCTACACAATGAGCAGTTCTTC. Translated: CASSLAGLHNEQFF.

The chain links TRBV7-2 to TRBJ2-5, with D maybe TRBD2 (6 bases). The V gene lost 5 bases and the J gene lost 0 bases, with 13 bases spanning the gap. The CDR3 has 15 residues. Germline CDR1 is SGHTA and CDR2 is FQGNSA. CDR3 protein: CASSKYGGYQETQYF. The CDR3 nucleotides read TGTGCCAGCAGCAAATATGGGGGGTACCAAGAGACCCAGTACTTC.

V usage is TRBV6-1 and J usage is TRBJ1-1; D might be TRBD1 (6 bases). This CDR3 spans 14 amino acids. V lost 6 bases and J lost 3, with 14 bases in between. From germline, CDR1 is MNHNS and CDR2 SASEGT. The CDR3 loop reads CASRETGGYTEAFF. Here the CDR3 DNA reads TGTGCCAGCAGGGAGACAGGTGGGTACACTGAAGCTTTCTTT.

V gene TRBV6-6 combines with J gene TRBJ1-5; a weak D match, TRBD1 (5 bases). The V and J ends lost 7 bases and 5 bases respectively, with 21 bases between them. Germline-derived CDR1 and CDR2 are MNHNY and SVGAGI (reference sequence). The CDR3 runs to 16 residues. CDR3: CASNMGPETPHQPQHF. DNA for the CDR3: TGTGCCAGCAATATGGGGCCAGAGACACCACATCAGCCCCAGCATTTT.

J is TRBJ2-5 and V is TRBV7-9; a possible D gene is TRBD1 (5 bases). Germline V gives CDR1 SEHNR, CDR2 FQNEAQ (reference sequence). The CDR3 is 13 residues long. V was clipped by 3 bases and J by 11 bases, with 16 bases between them. This chain's CDR3 is CASSFSTAPRQYF. In DNA, the CDR3 is TGTGCCAGCAGCTTTTCGACAGCTCCTAGGCAGTACTTC.

The genes are TRBV5-1 and TRBJ2-5, with 8 bases matching TRBD1. CDR1 and CDR2 from the germline V gene are SGHRS and YFSETQ. Trimming took 2 bases from V and 5 from J; bases not matched to a gene: 11. The CDR3 runs to 16 residues. The CDR3 is CASSLGQGLTLETQYF. The CDR3 region has the DNA TGCGCCAGCAGCTTAGGACAGGGACTTACGTTGGAGACCCAGTACTTC.

The chain has TRBV5-8 and TRBJ2-1; 9 nucleotides agree with TRBD1. Per germline, CDR1 SGHTS and CDR2 YDEGEE. Trimming removed 4 bases from V and 4 bases from J; junction bases left unmatched: 9. The CDR3 covers 16 residues. The CDR3 DNA reads TGTGCCAGCAGCCACCACTTGACAGGGGGATACAATGAGCAGTTCTTC. It translates to CASSHHLTGGYNEQFF.

This clone was counted once. At one end, the junction sequence differs from germline, possibly due to a read error. V gene TRBV7-7 combines with J gene TRBJ2-1; 8 bases are shared with TRBD1. Germline CDR1 is SSHAT and CDR2 is FNYEAQ (reference sequence). This CDR3 contains 13 residues. The CDR3 nucleotides read TGTGCTAGCAGCCCAGACAGGGGCAATGAGCAGTTCTTC. Residues: CASSPDRGNEQFF.

This chain uses TRBV2 with TRBJ1-1; 9 bases fit TRBD1. Per germline, CDR1 SNHLY and CDR2 FYNNEI. The CDR3 is 14 residues long. The V and J ends lost 5 bases and 0 bases, in that order; junction bases with no gene match: 1. The CDR3 bases are TGTGCCAGCAGTTACAGGGGGCTGAACACTGAAGCTTTCTTT. As protein: CASSYRGLNTEAFF. The entire variable domain, with the rest obtained from reference TRBV2 and TRBJ1-1, is as follows: EPEVTQTPSHQVTQMGQEVILRCVPISNHLYFYWYRQILGQKVEFLVSFYNNEISEKSEIFDDQFSVERPDGSNFTLKIRSTKLEDSAMYFCASSYRGLNTEAFFGQGTRLTVV.

This sequence joins TRBV27 and TRBJ2-2; 10 bases agree with TRBD1. CDR1 and CDR2 (germline): MNHEY, SMNVEV (reference sequence). The CDR3 consists of 14 residues. Losses at the gene ends were 6 bases for V and 5 bases for J; bases not matched to a gene: 3. The CDR3 sequence is CASRRTGGTGELFF. CDR3 in DNA: TGTGCCAGCAGGAGGACAGGGGGGACCGGGGAGCTGTTTTTT.

There are a few counts of this clone. This chain joins TRBV7-6 and TRBJ1-1; the D gene is possibly TRBD1 (5 bases). Trimming pared 5 bases from V and 7 bases from J, leaving 17 bases between. Germline CDR1 reads SGHVS; CDR2 reads FNYEAQ. This CDR3 comprises 14 residues. CDR3 DNA: TGTGCCAGCAGCCCCAGACAGAGAACAAGTGAAGCTTTCTTT. Its protein is CASSPRQRTSEAFF.

The chain couples TRBV6-5 to TRBJ2-7, with a weak D call TRBD1 (6 bases). Trimming stripped 5 bases from V and 0 bases from J, with 11 bases between. Germline-derived CDR1 and CDR2 are MNHEY and SVGAGI. CDR3 length equals 14 residues. CDR3 residues: CASSVDSGSYEQYF. CDR3 nucleotides: TGTGCCAGCAGTGTGGACAGCGGCTCCTACGAGCAGTACTTC.

J is TRBJ2-1 and V is TRBV19, with D possibly TRBD1 on 6 matching bases. This CDR3 is 15 amino acids long. Trimming left V 3 bases short and J 0 bases short, with 9 bases between. Germline V lookup: CDR1 LNHDA, CDR2 SQIVND (reference sequence). Written as DNA, the CDR3 is TGTGCCAGTAGTATGGGGGCTAGCTCCTACAATGAGCAGTTCTTC. Translation: CASSMGASSYNEQFF.

The chain employs TRBV19 and TRBJ1-1; no firm D call. There are 13 residues in the CDR3. Germline-derived CDR1 and CDR2 are LNHDA and SQIVND (reference sequence). V was shortened by 6 bases and J by 4 bases, with 12 bases between the two germline ends. The CDR3 here is CASRDWSSTEAFF. For the CDR3, the DNA is TGTGCCAGTAGGGACTGGTCGAGCACTGAAGCTTTCTTT.

V gene TRBV7-6 combines with J gene TRBJ2-5; maybe TRBD2 (6 bases). Germline loops: CDR1 SGHVS, CDR2 FNYEAQ. This CDR3 is built from 13 residues. Trimming shortened V by 5 bases and J by 4 bases, and 11 bases separated the two germline ends. The CDR3 loop reads CASSRVGGETQYF. The CDR3 DNA sequence: TGTGCCAGCAGCCGCGTGGGGGGAGAGACCCAGTACTTC.

The genes are TRBV5-5 and TRBJ2-6, with 9 bases aligning to TRBD2. The germline CDR1 and CDR2 sequences are SGHKS and YYEKEE (reference sequence). J was trimmed by 0 bases and V by 0 bases; bases with no gene match: 4. This CDR3 is 18 amino acids long. The CDR3 loop reads CASSLGLAGLSGANVLTF. CDR3 nucleotide sequence: TGTGCCAGCAGCTTGGGGCTAGCGGGACTCTCTGGGGCCAACGTCCTGACTTTC.

V usage is TRBV7-2 and J usage is TRBJ1-1; D ambiguous. CDR1 SGHTA and CDR2 FQGNSA come from the germline V gene. Trimming left V 5 bases short and J 1 base short, with 8 bases between. The CDR3 length is 13 residues. CDR3 DNA: TGTGCCAGCAGCGACATGAGGAACACTGAAGCTTTCTTT. Its protein product is CASSDMRNTEAFF.

The V call is TRBV29-1, the J call TRBJ1-1, with no clear D. This CDR3 comprises 13 residues. CDR1 is SQVTM and CDR2 is ANQGSEA in the germline V gene. V lost 6 bases to trimming and J lost 3 bases, with 14 bases between them. Here the CDR3 reads CSVQKQIHTEAFF. In DNA, the CDR3 is TGCAGCGTGCAAAAACAGATCCACACTGAAGCTTTCTTT.

The CDR3 here is CASSERLLPSSYNEQFF. CDR3 DNA sequence: TGTGCCAGCAGTGAAAGACTTCTACCGAGCTCCTACAATGAGCAGTTCTTC. The J gene is TRBJ2-1, the V gene TRBV2, with D unresolved. Looked up from germline, CDR1 is SNHLY and CDR2 is FYNNEI. This CDR3 has 17 amino acids. V lost 2 bases to trimming and J lost 0 bases, with 14 bases between them.

The V gene is TRBV27, the J gene TRBJ2-7; no firm D call. Germline loops: CDR1 MNHEY, CDR2 SMNVEV (reference sequence). The CDR3 sequence is 14 residues long. Deletions cut 5 bases from V and 1 base from J, with 12 bases between. In DNA, the CDR3 is TGTGCCAGCAGTCCTCTCACAGAGTCCTACGAGCAGTACTTC. Translation gives CASSPLTESYEQYF.

The chain has TRBV25-1 and TRBJ1-4; 8 bases are shared with TRBD1. The J segment lost 7 bases and the V segment lost 0 bases, leaving 4 bases of the junction unmatched. There are 15 residues in the CDR3. Germline V gene lookup returns CDR1 MGHDK and CDR2 SYGVNS. In DNA form, the CDR3 reads TGTGCCAGCAGTGAATATTGGACAGGGAGTGAAAAACTGTTTTTT. Translating gives CASSEYWTGSEKLFF.